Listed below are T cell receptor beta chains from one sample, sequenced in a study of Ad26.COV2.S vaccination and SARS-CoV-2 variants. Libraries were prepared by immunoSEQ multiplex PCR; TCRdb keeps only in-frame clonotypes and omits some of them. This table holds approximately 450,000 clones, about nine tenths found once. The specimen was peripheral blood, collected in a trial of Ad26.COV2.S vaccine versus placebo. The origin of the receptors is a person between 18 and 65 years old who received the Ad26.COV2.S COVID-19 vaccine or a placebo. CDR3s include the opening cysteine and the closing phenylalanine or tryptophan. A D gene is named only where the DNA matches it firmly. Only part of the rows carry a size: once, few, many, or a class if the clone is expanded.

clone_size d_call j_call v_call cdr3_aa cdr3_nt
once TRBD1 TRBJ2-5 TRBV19 CASSMRGQVVTQETQYF TGTGCCAGTAGTATGAGGGGGCAGGTGGTTACCCAAGAGACCCAGTACTTC
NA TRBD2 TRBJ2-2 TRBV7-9 CASSRQLPSGVGELFF TGTGCCAGCAGCCGACAGCTTCCAAGCGGGGTGGGAGAGCTGTTTTTT
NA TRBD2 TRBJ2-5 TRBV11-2 CASSLVSGREETQYF TGTGCCAGCAGCTTAGTTAGCGGGCGAGAAGAGACCCAGTACTTC
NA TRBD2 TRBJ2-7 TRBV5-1 CASSSGTSGVTYEQYF TGCGCCAGCAGCTCCGGGACTAGCGGGGTAACCTACGAGCAGTACTTC
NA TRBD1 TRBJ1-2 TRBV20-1 CSASPGQGEGGYTF TGCAGTGCTAGTCCAGGACAGGGGGAGGGTGGCTACACCTTC
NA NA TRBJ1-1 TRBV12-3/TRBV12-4 CASSLGAVEAFF TGTGCCAGCAGTTTAGGGGCGGTTGAAGCTTTCTTT
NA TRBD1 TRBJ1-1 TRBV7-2 CASSYPDRGNTEAFF TGTGCCAGCAGCTACCCGGACAGGGGGAACACTGAAGCTTTCTTT
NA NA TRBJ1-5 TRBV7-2 CASSLVRNQPQHF TGTGCCAGCAGCTTAGTCAGAAATCAGCCCCAGCATTTT
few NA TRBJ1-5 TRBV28 CASSLSWQMNQPQHF TGTGCCAGCAGTTTATCTTGGCAGATGAATCAGCCCCAGCATTTT
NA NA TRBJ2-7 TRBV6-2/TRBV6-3 CASNPRDTVYEQYF TGTGCCAGCAACCCCCGGGACACAGTATACGAGCAGTACTTC
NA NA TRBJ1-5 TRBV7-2 CASSLATGQDQPQHF TGTGCCAGCAGCTTAGCGACAGGTCAGGATCAGCCCCAGCATTTT
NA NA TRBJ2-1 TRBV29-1 CSVARSLMDEQFF TGCAGCGTTGCACGCAGCCTTATGGATGAGCAGTTCTTC
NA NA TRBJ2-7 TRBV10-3 CAISPDGLEQYF TGTGCCATCTCCCCCGACGGCCTCGAGCAGTACTTC
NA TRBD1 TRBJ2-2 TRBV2 CASSPGQGSGWDTGELFF TGTGCCAGCAGTCCGGGACAGGGGAGCGGGTGGGACACCGGGGAGCTGTTTTTT
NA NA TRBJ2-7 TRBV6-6 CASRGDTTGEQYF TGTGCCAGCAGGGGGGACACGACGGGCGAGCAGTACTTC
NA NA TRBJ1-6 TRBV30 CASTKGHENSPLHF TGTGCCTCTACTAAAGGACACGAAAATTCACCCCTCCACTTT
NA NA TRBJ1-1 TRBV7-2 CASSLNRGLNTEAFF TGTGCCAGCAGCCTTAATAGGGGTTTGAACACTGAAGCTTTCTTT
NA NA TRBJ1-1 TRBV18 CASSPVGNTEAFF TGTGCCAGCTCACCAGTCGGGAACACTGAAGCTTTCTTT
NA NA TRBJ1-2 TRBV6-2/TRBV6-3 CASSYAGFYGYTF TGTGCCAGCAGTTACGCGGGTTTTTATGGCTACACCTTC
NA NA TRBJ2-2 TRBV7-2 CASSPRGTYTGELFF TGTGCCAGCAGCCCCCGTGGGACATACACCGGGGAGCTGTTTTTT
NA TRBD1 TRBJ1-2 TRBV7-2 CATAPGQGVYGYTF TGTGCCACCGCCCCCGGACAGGGGGTCTATGGCTACACCTTC
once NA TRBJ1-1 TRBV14 CASSPRGGLVSTEAFF TGTGCCAGCAGCCCTAGGGGGGGTTTGGTTTCCACTGAAGCTTTCTTT
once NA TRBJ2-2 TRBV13 CASSLGSNTGELFF TGTGCCAGCAGCTTGGGGTCGAACACCGGGGAGCTGTTTTTT
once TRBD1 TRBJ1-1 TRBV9 CASSVRTGEYCEAFF TGTGCCAGCAGCGTACGGACAGGTGAGTATTGTGAAGCTTTCTTT
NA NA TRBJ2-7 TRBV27 CASRKSDGAYEQYF TGTGCCAGCAGAAAATCGGACGGAGCCTACGAGCAGTACTTC
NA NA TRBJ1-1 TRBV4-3 CASSQSGDNTEAFF TGCGCCAGCAGCCAATCTGGAGATAACACTGAAGCTTTCTTT
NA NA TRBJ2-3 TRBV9 CASSAGTGGDTQYF TGTGCCAGCAGCGCCGGTACCGGAGGAGATACGCAGTATTTT
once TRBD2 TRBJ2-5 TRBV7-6 CASSQGLAGLETQYF TGTGCCAGCAGCCAGGGACTAGCGGGTTTGGAGACCCAGTACTTC
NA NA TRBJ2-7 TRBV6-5 CASRDPYEQYF TGTGCCAGCCGCGACCCCTACGAGCAGTACTTC
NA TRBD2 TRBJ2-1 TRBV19 CASSIDSTSGDEQFF TGTGCCAGTAGTATAGATTCCACTAGCGGGGATGAGCAGTTCTTC
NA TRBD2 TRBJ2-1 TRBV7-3 CASSSPTSRDEQFF TGTGCCAGCAGCTCCCCGACTAGCAGGGATGAGCAGTTCTTC
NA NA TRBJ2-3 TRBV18 CASSLWTAPADTQYF TGTGCCAGCTCTCTTTGGACAGCCCCCGCAGATACGCAGTATTTT
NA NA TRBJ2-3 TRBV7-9 CASSSLGAPRVTDTQYF TGTGCCAGCAGCTCGCTTGGCGCCCCGCGGGTTACAGATACGCAGTATTTT
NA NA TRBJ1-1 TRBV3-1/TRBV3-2 CASSPPRGAEAFF TGTGCCAGCAGCCCCCCCCGAGGAGCTGAAGCTTTCTTT
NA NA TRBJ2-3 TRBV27 CASSFRLAADTQYF TGTGCCAGCAGTTTTCGGCTAGCTGCAGATACGCAGTATTTT
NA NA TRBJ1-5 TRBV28 CASRRGGAQPQHF TGTGCCAGCAGAAGGGGAGGGGCTCAGCCCCAGCATTTT
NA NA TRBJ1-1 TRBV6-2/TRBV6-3 CASSRRNTEAFF TGTGCCAGCAGTAGGAGGAACACTGAAGCTTTCTTT
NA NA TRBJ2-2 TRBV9 CASSVGGDTGELFF TGTGCCAGCAGCGTAGGAGGGGACACCGGGGAGCTGTTTTTT
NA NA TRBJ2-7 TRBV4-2 CASSQEGGIGYPSYEQYF TGTGCCAGCAGCCAAGAAGGGGGGATAGGGTATCCCTCCTACGAGCAGTACTTC
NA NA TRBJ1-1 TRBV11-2 CASSFGENTEAFF TGTGCCAGCAGCTTTGGCGAGAACACTGAAGCTTTCTTT
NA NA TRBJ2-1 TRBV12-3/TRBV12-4 CASSFFEGREQFF TGTGCCAGCAGTTTTTTCGAGGGGCGTGAGCAGTTCTTC
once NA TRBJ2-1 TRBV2 CASSEEVAITYNEQFF TGTGCCAGCAGTGAAGAAGTAGCGATCACCTACAATGAGCAGTTCTTC
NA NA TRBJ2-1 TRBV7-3 CASSEEGGSYNEQFF TGTGCCAGCAGCGAAGAAGGGGGGTCCTACAATGAGCAGTTCTTC
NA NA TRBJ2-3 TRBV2 CASSSQTTWSTDTQYF TGTGCCAGCAGTAGCCAGACTACTTGGAGCACAGATACGCAGTATTTT
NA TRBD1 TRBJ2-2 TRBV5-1 CASRTGTGGARELFF TGCGCCAGCAGAACCGGGACAGGCGGGGCGAGGGAGCTGTTTTTT
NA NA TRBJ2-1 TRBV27 CAGSPPGQYNEQFF TGTGCCGGCAGTCCACCCGGGCAATACAATGAGCAGTTCTTC
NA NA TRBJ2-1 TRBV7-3 CASSLSKSSYNEQFF TGTGCCAGCAGCTTAAGCAAGAGCTCCTACAATGAGCAGTTCTTC
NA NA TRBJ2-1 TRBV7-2 CASNLLDIRSNEQFF TGTGCCAGCAATTTACTAGATATTAGAAGCAATGAGCAGTTCTTC
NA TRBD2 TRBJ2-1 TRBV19 CASTWREGPYNEQFF TGTGCCAGTACCTGGCGGGAGGGTCCCTACAATGAGCAGTTCTTC
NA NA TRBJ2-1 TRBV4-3 CASSQGASAYNEQFF TGCGCCAGCAGCCAAGGGGCTAGCGCGTACAATGAGCAGTTCTTC
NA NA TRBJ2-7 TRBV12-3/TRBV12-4 CASGGDSAYEQYF TGTGCCAGCGGTGGGGACTCAGCCTACGAGCAGTACTTC
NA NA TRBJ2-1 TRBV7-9 CASSSGASGGSSYNEQFF TGTGCCAGCAGCTCGGGGGCTAGCGGAGGGAGCTCCTACAATGAGCAGTTCTTC